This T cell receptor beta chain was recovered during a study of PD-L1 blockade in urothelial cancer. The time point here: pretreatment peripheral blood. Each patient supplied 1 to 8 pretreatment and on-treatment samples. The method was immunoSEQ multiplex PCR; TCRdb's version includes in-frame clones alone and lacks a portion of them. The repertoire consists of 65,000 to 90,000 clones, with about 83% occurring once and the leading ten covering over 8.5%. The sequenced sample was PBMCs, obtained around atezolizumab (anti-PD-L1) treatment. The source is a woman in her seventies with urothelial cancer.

Here the CDR3 DNA reads TGTGCCAGCTCACCACGGGGGGGCCTCGACACCGGGGAGCTGTTTTTT. Residues: CASSPRGGLDTGELFF. The rearrangement joins TRBV18 to TRBJ2-2; TRBD2 might be the D (7 bases). Deletions cut 1 base from V and 3 bases from J, with 12 bases between. The CDR3 consists of 16 residues. CDR1 is KGHSH and CDR2 is LQKENI in the germline V gene.